This T cell receptor (beta chain) was identified in a study of T cell changes during pregnancy in multiple sclerosis. TCRdb keeps only in-frame clones here, not all; method: immunoSEQ multiplex PCR. The sample records 70,000 to 80,000 clones, approximately 92% being singletons. This CDR3 has 15 amino acids. Losses at the gene ends were 4 bases for V and 5 bases for J; bases not matched to a gene: 6. From germline, CDR1 is MNHEY and CDR2 SMNVEV (reference sequence). The V gene is TRBV27, the J gene TRBJ2-1, with 9 positions matching TRBD2. This TCR was recovered from a female donor in good health, enrolled as a control in a pregnancy study. The sequences come from peripheral blood, collected after pregnancy. The CDR3 sequence: CASSYPTSGDNEQFF. The CDR3 coding sequence is TGTGCCAGCAGTTACCCGACTAGCGGCGACAATGAGCAGTTCTTC.